This record concerns one T cell receptor beta chain sequence. These data are taken from a study of blood T cell repertoires in COVID-19. About the research overall: COVID-19 samples from acute and convalescent phases originated in the United States, Italy and Spain. Sources were T cells, B-cell-depleted T cells, or PBMCs; the material itself was cDNA or gDNA.

The authors' processing: By means of reference gene primer amplification, nucleated cell counts were estimated. Profiling relied on immunoSEQ multiplex PCR, and the TCRdb table lists in-frame clones only, not all of them. V, J and clone size reflect that table, while D and trimming were determined from the DNA. In the table there are 83,000 or so clones, roughly four fifths of which are singletons. The source of this sequence is a human donor in a cohort sampled during active COVID-19. Sequencing was done on a sample of peripheral blood.

The CDR3 region is CASSPPWVTGGYTF. The CDR3 nucleotides read TGTGCCAGCAGCCCCCCGTGGGTTACGGGTGGCTACACCTTC. The chain links TRBV7-6 to TRBJ1-2; D unclear. Trimming removed 5 bases from V and 7 bases from J, with 17 bases in between. The CDR3 consists of 14 residues. Looked up from germline, CDR1 is SGHVS and CDR2 is FNYEAQ.